This T cell receptor (beta chain) was recovered during a study of T cell repertoires in cytomegalovirus infection. The CDR3 has 13 residues. Germline CDR1 MNHEY, CDR2 SMNVEV (reference sequence). TCRdb re-derived calls from the reads in MiXCR, one entry per CDR3 protein. Of about 890,000 distinct CDR3 sequences listed, around a third are singletons. In the case of this clonotype: Its antigen is not identified. A junction boundary mismatches the germline segment, possibly from a read error.

This clonotype was sampled from a human donor in good health (CMV status not recorded). Some clones in this sample may be carry-over from other donors' samples. This sequence joins TRBV27 and TRBJ1-4; 9 bases match TRBD1. This sample comprised cultured CD8+ T cells from PBMCs, obtained from culture after CMV antigen stimulation. In DNA form, the CDR3 reads TGTCCCAGCAAACTGGGACAGGGACGTGAACTGTTTTTT. Protein: CPSKLGQGRELFF. The entire variable domain, with the rest obtained from reference TRBV27 and TRBJ1-4, is as follows: EAQVTQNPRYLITVTGKKLTVTCSQNMNHEYMSWYRQDPGLGLRQIYYSMNVEVTDKGDVPEGYKVSRKEKRNFPLILESPSPNQTSLYFCPSKLGQGRELFFGSGTQLSVL.